Below are 21 T cell receptor beta chains sequenced from a single sample in a study of blood T cell repertoires in COVID-19. The assay was immunoSEQ multiplex PCR, and TCRdb's table has in-frame clones only and misses some. The data hold about 160,000 clones, with roughly four fifths observed a single time. Sequenced sample: peripheral blood. These receptors all stem from a man in his 70s who had recovered from COVID-19.

This clone was picked up a small number of times. The chain links TRBV3-1 (or the pseudogene TRBV3-2) to TRBJ2-1; 14 bases are shared with TRBD2. In germline, CDR1 is LGHDT, CDR2 YNNKEL (reference sequence). V shed 7 bases and J 9 bases; nucleotides not matched to a gene: 8. The length of the CDR3 is 15 residues. Written as DNA, the CDR3 is TGTGCCAGCATGACTAGCGGGAGGGCTAATGGTGAGCAGTTCTTC. Encoded protein: CASMTSGRANGEQFF.

V gene TRBV2 combines with J gene TRBJ2-5; D might be TRBD1 (5 bases). V gave up 3 bases and J gave up 7 bases, with 9 bases separating them. The CDR3 contains 12 residues. The germline V gene has CDR1 SNHLY and CDR2 FYNNEI. The chain's CDR3 is CASSEGLGTQYF. CDR3 DNA: TGTGCCAGCAGTGAGGGGCTGGGGACCCAGTACTTC.

The CDR3 loop reads CASSEDRAYGYTF. The CDR3, as DNA: TGTGCCAGCAGTGAAGACAGGGCCTATGGCTACACCTTC. The chain employs TRBV2 and TRBJ1-2, with D possibly matching TRBD1 (6 bases). The CDR3 contains 13 residues. V dropped 1 base and J dropped 4 bases, with 7 bases sitting between them. CDR1 SNHLY and CDR2 FYNNEI come from the germline V gene. The variable domain in full, completed from reference TRBV2 and TRBJ1-2, reads EPEVTQTPSHQVTQMGQEVILRCVPISNHLYFYWYRQILGQKVEFLVSFYNNEISEKSEIFDDQFSVERPDGSNFTLKIRSTKLEDSAMYFCASSEDRAYGYTFGSGTRLTVV.

The chain combines TRBV7-9 with TRBJ2-6; D possibly corresponds to TRBD1 (6 bases). The ends were cut back, 5 bases at V and 3 bases at J, with 14 bases in the middle. From germline, CDR1 is SEHNR and CDR2 FQNEAQ (reference sequence). The CDR3 totals 16 residues. CDR3 sequence reads: CASSHTRGVGANVLTF. The CDR3 DNA reads as TGTGCCAGCAGCCATACCAGGGGTGTTGGGGCCAACGTCCTGACTTTC.

The chain uses TRBV5-1 and TRBJ2-1; 7 bases fit TRBD2. The CDR3 covers 14 residues. Germline V gene data show CDR1 as SGHRS and CDR2 as YFSETQ. V shed 2 bases, J shed 4 bases, and the junction held 3 bases outside the gene matches. DNA of the CDR3: TGCGCCAGCAGCTTCTCTAGCGGATACAATGAGCAGTTCTTC. It translates to CASSFSSGYNEQFF.

V gene TRBV7-8 combines with J gene TRBJ2-1, with 7 positions matching TRBD2. V lost 2 bases to trimming and J lost 4 bases; unmatched junction nucleotides: 5. This CDR3 has 15 residues. In germline, CDR1 is SGHVS, CDR2 FQNEAQ. Written as DNA, the CDR3 is TGTGCCAGCAGCTTACCGTCTAGCGGATACAATGAGCAGTTCTTC. Its protein is CASSLPSSGYNEQFF.

The chain recombines TRBV30 with TRBJ1-3; no reliable D call. Germline-derived CDR1 and CDR2 are GTSNPN and SVGIG (reference sequence). With 1 base removed from V and 4 bases from J, the gap between germline ends came to 8 bases. The CDR3 contains 13 residues. CDR3 sequence (DNA): TGTGCCTGGAGTGGAGCGTTCGGAAACACCATATATTTT. This translates into CAWSGAFGNTIYF.

This clone was counted a few times. The rearrangement links TRBV7-2 to TRBJ2-7, with 7 bases lining up with TRBD1. In germline, CDR1 is SGHTA, CDR2 FQGNSA. With 5 bases clipped from V and 3 bases from J, the junction kept 7 bases outside the gene matches. This CDR3 has 14 amino acids. The CDR3 loop is CASSPQGQHYEQYF. DNA for the CDR3: TGTGCCAGCAGCCCTCAGGGACAGCACTACGAGCAGTACTTC.

This rearrangement joins TRBV3-1 (or the pseudogene TRBV3-2) to TRBJ2-5; 9 positions agree with TRBD2. There are 16 residues in the CDR3. CDR1 and CDR2 from the germline V gene are LGHDT and YNNKEL (reference sequence). Unmatched junction bases numbered 6, after V lost 2 bases and J lost 2 bases. The CDR3 loop is CASSQKGSGRQETQYF. CDR3 DNA: TGTGCCAGCAGCCAAAAGGGGAGCGGGAGGCAAGAGACCCAGTACTTC.

This clone was recorded a few times. The J gene is TRBJ1-6, the V gene TRBV9, with D uncertain. Per germline, CDR1 SGDLS and CDR2 YYNGEE. CDR3 length: 16 residues. Trimming left V 0 bases short and J 6 bases short, with 13 bases between. The CDR3 protein is CASSVGGDEGNSPLHF. The DNA for the CDR3 is TGTGCCAGCAGCGTAGGGGGTGACGAGGGTAATTCACCCCTCCACTTT.

The V gene is TRBV2, the J gene TRBJ2-7; 12 positions agree with TRBD1. Trimming removed 7 bases from V and 7 bases from J; junction bases left unmatched: 8. The V gene's germline CDR1 is SNHLY and CDR2 FYNNEI. The CDR3 consists of 14 residues. In DNA form, the CDR3 reads TGTGCCAGCAATGCGAGGGACAGGGGGCGAGAGCAGTACTTC. It yields the protein CASNARDRGREQYF.

The V gene is TRBV9, the J gene TRBJ1-5; possible D gene TRBD1, 5 bases. The V end lost 2 bases, the J end lost 4 bases, and 13 bases lay between the germline ends. In germline, CDR1 is SGDLS, CDR2 YYNGEE. This CDR3 has 15 amino acids. CDR3 coding DNA: TGTGCCAGCAGCGTCGGGGACGGACTAAATCAGCCCCAGCATTTT. This gives the protein CASSVGDGLNQPQHF.

This clone was counted once. The chain combines TRBV2 with TRBJ2-1, with 10 nucleotides matching TRBD2. CDR1 is SNHLY and CDR2 is FYNNEI in the germline V gene. The CDR3 loop spans 14 amino acids. Losses at the gene ends were 11 bases for V and 4 bases for J; bases not matched to a gene: 8. CDR3 DNA sequence: TGTGCCGGGGCGACTAGCGGGTTGTACAATGAGCAGTTCTTC. Encoded protein: CAGATSGLYNEQFF.

This chain links TRBV28 with TRBJ2-7, with 8 bases identical to TRBD2. The CDR3 extends over 18 amino acids. Looked up from germline, CDR1 is MDHEN and CDR2 is SYDVKM. V was clipped by 6 bases and J by 0 bases; unmatched bases: 16. CDR3 amino acids: CASSSLSFKAGDSYEQYF. CDR3 bases: TGTGCCAGCAGCTCCCTCTCATTCAAAGCGGGAGACTCCTACGAGCAGTACTTC. Using reference TRBV28 and TRBJ2-7 for the parts outside the CDR3, the full variable domain is DVKVTQSSRYLVKRTGEKVFLECVQDMDHENMFWYRQDPGLGLRLIYFSYDVKMKEKGDIPEGYSVSREKKERFSLILESASTNQTSMYLCASSSLSFKAGDSYEQYFGPGTRLTVT.

The chain combines TRBV7-2 with TRBJ2-1, with 11 bases matching TRBD2. Germline values: CDR1 SGHTA, CDR2 FQGNSA. The ends lost 4 bases at V and 9 bases at J; junction bases unmatched: 8. CDR3 length: 15 residues. The CDR3 protein is CASSWVAGGPSEQFF. The CDR3 bases are TGTGCCAGCAGCTGGGTAGCGGGAGGGCCGTCTGAGCAGTTCTTC.

This chain joins TRBV11-2 and TRBJ2-5; 7 bases line up with TRBD2. Germline V gene data show CDR1 as SGHAT and CDR2 as FQNNGV. The CDR3 loop spans 14 amino acids. Trimming at V came to 2 bases and at J to 2 bases, leaving 2 bases not matched to a gene. This CDR3 reads CASSLFGGQETQYF. As DNA, the CDR3 is TGTGCCAGCAGCTTATTCGGGGGGCAAGAGACCCAGTACTTC.

For this clone: The sample has other DNA sequences that encode this CDR3 too. The chain is built from TRBV6-2 or TRBV6-3 and TRBJ2-3; no definite D call. This CDR3 is built from 15 residues. The ends were cut back, 3 bases at V and 0 bases at J, with 10 bases in the middle. Looked up from germline, CDR1 is MNHEY and CDR2 is SVGEGT. As DNA, the CDR3 is TGTGCCAGCAGTTATGGCACGACTAGCACAGATACGCAGTATTTT. The encoded protein is CASSYGTTSTDTQYF.

The V call is TRBV5-1, the J call TRBJ2-1, with 15 bases matching TRBD2. Germline-derived CDR1 and CDR2 are SGHRS and YFSETQ. This CDR3 contains 19 residues. V trimming: 4 bases; J trimming: 0 bases; junction bases outside the gene matches: 8. CDR3 sequence (DNA): TGCGCCAGCAGCCCTGGACTAGCGGGAGGGCCTAGCTCCTACAATGAGCAGTTCTTC. Its protein product is CASSPGLAGGPSSYNEQFF.

The chain links TRBV19 to TRBJ2-7; 15 bases map to TRBD2. V lost 6 bases to trimming and J lost 3 bases; unmatched junction nucleotides: 12. Germline CDR1 reads LNHDA; CDR2 reads SQIVND (reference sequence). The CDR3 spans 18 residues. The CDR3 nucleotides read TGTGCCAGTAGCCTCAATCCTCCGGGACTAGCGGGAGGCTACGAGCAGTACTTC. Its translation: CASSLNPPGLAGGYEQYF.

The chain links TRBV5-4 to TRBJ2-3, with no clear D. Germline lookup yields CDR1 SGHNT and CDR2 YYREEE (reference sequence). There are 14 residues in the CDR3. The V end lost 1 base, the J end lost 2 bases, and 8 bases lay between the germline ends. CDR3 amino acids: CASSLSYFTDTQYF. For the CDR3, the DNA is TGTGCCAGCAGCTTGTCTTACTTCACAGATACGCAGTATTTT.

This chain links TRBV15 with TRBJ2-4; possibly TRBD2 for D (6 bases). CDR3 size: 14 residues. Germline CDR1 and CDR2: LNHNV and YYDKDF (reference sequence). Trimming left V 5 bases short and J 7 bases short, with 15 bases between. The CDR3 sequence is CATSLRGGSNIQYF. The CDR3, as DNA: TGTGCCACCAGCTTGAGAGGAGGGTCTAACATTCAGTACTTC.